Each of the 17 T cell receptor beta chains below was sequenced from the same sample in a study of blood T cell repertoires in COVID-19. The repertoire was sequenced with immunoSEQ multiplex PCR; TCRdb's copy has only in-frame clones and lacks some. The sample lists about 140,000 clones; over 60% were seen once. Sequencing used peripheral blood. The receptor set was obtained from a woman aged 80 or over with active or convalescent COVID-19.

The V call is TRBV5-1, the J call TRBJ2-3; TRBD2 agrees at 15 bases. This CDR3 region has 18 residues. V shed 4 bases, J shed 6 bases, and the junction held 12 bases outside the gene matches. Germline V gene sequence: CDR1 SGHRS, CDR2 YFSETQ. In DNA, the CDR3 is TGCGCCAGCAGCGCCGGACTAGCGGGGGGGCAATGGATGGATACGCAGTATTTT. Protein product: CASSAGLAGGQWMDTQYF.

The J gene is TRBJ1-5, the V gene TRBV18, with 8 bases identical to TRBD1. The V gene end was trimmed by 2 bases and the J gene end by 0 bases; junction bases not matched to a gene: 15. The CDR3 extends over 20 amino acids. Germline V gives CDR1 KGHSH, CDR2 LQKENI. CDR3 amino acids: CASSPFGPGGLSRSNQPQHF. As DNA, the CDR3 is TGTGCCAGCTCACCATTTGGGCCAGGGGGCCTGTCGCGTAGCAATCAGCCCCAGCATTTT.

The J gene is TRBJ2-7, the V gene TRBV6-2 or TRBV6-3; TRBD1 agrees at 7 bases. This CDR3 has 15 residues. Losses at the gene ends were 5 bases for V and 3 bases for J; bases not matched to a gene: 10. Germline loops: CDR1 MNHEY, CDR2 SVGEGT. The CDR3 DNA is TGTGCCAGCAGTCAAACCTGGACAGGCGGCTACGAGCAGTACTTC. Residues: CASSQTWTGGYEQYF.

The CDR3 sequence: CASSLQNQETQYF. The CDR3 DNA sequence: TGTGCCAGCTCCCTACAGAACCAAGAGACCCAGTACTTC. The chain couples TRBV18 to TRBJ2-5; D ambiguous. Trimming left V 6 bases short and J 0 bases short, with 8 bases between. CDR3 length: 13 amino acids. CDR1 KGHSH and CDR2 LQKENI come from the germline V gene.

The chain uses TRBV6-5 and TRBJ1-1; D is unclear. This CDR3 spans 14 amino acids. Germline V CDR1 and CDR2: MNHEY, SVGAGI. With 7 bases removed from V and 0 bases from J, the gap between germline ends came to 12 bases. For the CDR3, the DNA is TGTGCCAGCAACTTCCCCGGGGTGAACACTGAAGCTTTCTTT. It specifies CASNFPGVNTEAFF.

The rearrangement links TRBV28 to TRBJ1-1, with TRBD1 matching over 7 bases. Germline CDR1 MDHEN, CDR2 SYDVKM. This CDR3 contains 14 residues. J gave up 1 base and V 7 bases, and 6 bases lay outside the gene matches. The CDR3 reads CASTLDRENTEAFF. The CDR3 region has the DNA TGTGCCAGCACCTTAGACAGGGAGAACACTGAAGCTTTCTTT.

The genes are TRBV15 and TRBJ2-5; weak D call: TRBD1 (5 bases). This CDR3 region has 14 residues. The germline V gene has CDR1 LNHNV and CDR2 YYDKDF (reference sequence). V lost 0 bases, J lost 5 bases, and 10 bases lay in between. The CDR3 loop is CATSRDSRAETQYF. Here the CDR3 DNA reads TGTGCCACCAGCAGAGATTCCAGGGCCGAGACCCAGTACTTC.

This clone was observed a few times. One end of the junction does not line up with germline, which may come from a read error. The chain links TRBV7-7 to TRBJ2-3; D might be TRBD1 (5 bases). CDR1 is SSHAT and CDR2 is FNYEAQ in the germline V gene (reference sequence). The CDR3 is made up of 15 amino acids. CDR3 coding DNA: TGTGCTAGCAGCCCCGGCAGGGCGCTCACAGATACGCAGTATTTT. This codes for CASSPGRALTDTQYF.

This clone was seen a few times. The chain joins TRBV7-8 to TRBJ2-1; 9 bases fit TRBD2. The CDR3 consists of 15 residues. Trimming cost V 1 base and J 2 bases; bases outside gene matches: 0. Germline lookup yields CDR1 SGHVS and CDR2 FQNEAQ. The CDR3 coding sequence is TGTGCCAGCAGCTTAGGACTAGCGGCCTACAATGAGCAGTTCTTC. It codes for CASSLGLAAYNEQFF.

V and J are TRBV6-4 and TRBJ2-7, with 10 nucleotides matching TRBD1. CDR1 and CDR2 (germline): MRHNA, SNTAGT. The CDR3 is 15 amino acids. V gave up 6 bases and J gave up 3 bases; unmatched junction bases: 8. The DNA of the CDR3 is TGTGCCAGCAGCGAGGGGACAGGGGATAGCTACGAGCAGTACTTC. Translation gives CASSEGTGDSYEQYF.

The rearrangement uses TRBV29-1 and TRBJ2-7; TRBD1 agrees at 7 bases. The CDR3 consists of 12 residues. Per germline, CDR1 SQVTM and CDR2 ANQGSEA. The trim removed 7 bases at V and 8 bases at J, leaving 11 bases unmatched. The DNA for the CDR3 is TGCAGCGCCTCCGACAGGGTTGGACAGCAGTACTTC. Amino acids: CSASDRVGQQYF.

The gene calls are TRBV3-1 (or the pseudogene TRBV3-2) and TRBJ2-3; 9 positions agree with TRBD2. Germline V CDR1 and CDR2: LGHDT, YNNKEL (reference sequence). The CDR3 contains 17 residues. With V trimmed by 6 bases and J by 5 bases, 15 bases remained unmatched. DNA of the CDR3: TGTGCCAGCAGTCTATATTTAAGAAGCGGGGGGTTAGATACGCAGTATTTT. Its protein product is CASSLYLRSGGLDTQYF.

This chain links TRBV7-3 with TRBJ2-7; D is unresolved. The V end lost 2 bases, the J end lost 2 bases, and 10 bases lay between the germline ends. The CDR3 consists of 14 residues. Germline V gene data show CDR1 as SGHTA and CDR2 as FQGTGA. This chain's CDR3 is CASSLGGSPYEQYF. The CDR3 DNA reads as TGTGCCAGCAGCTTAGGCGGCAGCCCCTACGAGCAGTACTTC.

The J gene is TRBJ2-3, the V gene TRBV3-1 (or the pseudogene TRBV3-2); D is perhaps TRBD1 (6 bases). Germline lookup yields CDR1 LGHDT and CDR2 YNNKEL (reference sequence). The CDR3 is made up of 17 amino acids. Between the trimmed V and J ends, which lost 2 bases and 6 bases, there was a span of 21 bases. The CDR3 region is CASSQSTGTPLGDTQYF. CDR3 sequence (DNA): TGTGCCAGCAGCCAATCGACCGGGACACCTCTAGGGGATACGCAGTATTTT.

This clone came up many times. The chain uses TRBV7-9 and TRBJ1-5; D is possibly TRBD1 (5 bases). CDR1 is SEHNR, CDR2 FQNEAQ, per germline (reference sequence). With 3 bases removed from V and 7 bases from J, the gap between germline ends came to 10 bases. The CDR3 totals 13 residues. The CDR3 reads CASSLGGAQPQHF. The DNA of the CDR3 is TGTGCCAGCAGCTTGGGGGGTGCGCAGCCCCAGCATTTT.

The chain joins TRBV11-3 to TRBJ1-2; tentative D call: TRBD1 (5 bases). The CDR3 runs 15 residues. Germline CDR1 is SGHNT and CDR2 is YENEEA. The ends were cut back, 5 bases at V and 3 bases at J, with 16 bases in the middle. The CDR3 loop is CASSAPEGPYYGYTF. The CDR3 DNA is TGTGCCAGCAGCGCCCCGGAGGGACCCTACTATGGCTACACCTTC.

The chain recombines TRBV3-1 (or the pseudogene TRBV3-2) with TRBJ2-1, with 12 bases matching TRBD2. CDR1 is LGHDT and CDR2 is YNNKEL in the germline V gene (reference sequence). This CDR3 is 17 amino acids long. J was trimmed by 4 bases and V by 4 bases; bases with no gene match: 8. The DNA of the CDR3 is TGTGCCAGCAGCCCGCAAAACCTAGCGGGGGGGTACAATGAGCAGTTCTTC. It encodes CASSPQNLAGGYNEQFF.